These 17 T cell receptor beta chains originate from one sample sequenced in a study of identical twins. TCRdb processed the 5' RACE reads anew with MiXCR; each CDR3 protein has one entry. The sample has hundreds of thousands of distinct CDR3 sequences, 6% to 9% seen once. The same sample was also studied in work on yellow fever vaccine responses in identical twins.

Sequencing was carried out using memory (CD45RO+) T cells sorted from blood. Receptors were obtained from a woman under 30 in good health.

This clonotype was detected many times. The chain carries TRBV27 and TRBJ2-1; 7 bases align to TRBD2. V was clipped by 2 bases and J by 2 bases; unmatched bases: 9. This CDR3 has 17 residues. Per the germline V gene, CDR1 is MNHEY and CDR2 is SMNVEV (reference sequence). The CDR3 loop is CASSLGSSGEAYNEQFF. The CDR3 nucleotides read TGTGCCAGCAGTTTAGGGTCTAGCGGAGAAGCCTACAATGAGCAGTTCTTC.

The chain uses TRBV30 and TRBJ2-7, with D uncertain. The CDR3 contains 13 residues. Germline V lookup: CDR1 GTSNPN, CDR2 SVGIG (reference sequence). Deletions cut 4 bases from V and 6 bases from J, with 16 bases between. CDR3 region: CAWTQAGPGEQYF. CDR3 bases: TGTGCCTGGACCCAGGCAGGTCCTGGCGAGCAGTACTTC.

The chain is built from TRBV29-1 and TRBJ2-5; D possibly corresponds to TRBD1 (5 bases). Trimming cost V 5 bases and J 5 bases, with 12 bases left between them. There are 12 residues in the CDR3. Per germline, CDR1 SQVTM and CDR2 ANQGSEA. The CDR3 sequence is CSVRDAGETQYF. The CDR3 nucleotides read TGCAGCGTTCGCGATGCAGGGGAGACCCAGTACTTC.

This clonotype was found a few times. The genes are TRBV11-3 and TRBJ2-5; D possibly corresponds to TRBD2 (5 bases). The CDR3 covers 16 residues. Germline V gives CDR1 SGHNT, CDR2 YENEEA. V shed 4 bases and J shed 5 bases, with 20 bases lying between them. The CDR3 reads CASSSGLVGAKETQYF. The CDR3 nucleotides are TGTGCCAGCAGCTCCGGGCTCGTGGGAGCTAAGGAGACCCAGTACTTC. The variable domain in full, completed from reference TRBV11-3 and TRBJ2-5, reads EAGVVQSPRYKIIEKKQPVAFWCNPISGHNTLYWYLQNLGQGPELLIRYENEEAVDDSQLPKDRFSAERLKGVDSTLKIQPAELGDSAVYLCASSSGLVGAKETQYFGPGTRLLVL.

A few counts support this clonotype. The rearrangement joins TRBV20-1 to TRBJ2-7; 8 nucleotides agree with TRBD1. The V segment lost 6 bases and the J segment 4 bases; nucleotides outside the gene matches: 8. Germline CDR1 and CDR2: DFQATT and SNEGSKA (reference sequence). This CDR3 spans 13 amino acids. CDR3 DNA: TGCAGTGCCCCGGACAGGGCATCATACGAGCAGTACTTC. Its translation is CSAPDRASYEQYF.

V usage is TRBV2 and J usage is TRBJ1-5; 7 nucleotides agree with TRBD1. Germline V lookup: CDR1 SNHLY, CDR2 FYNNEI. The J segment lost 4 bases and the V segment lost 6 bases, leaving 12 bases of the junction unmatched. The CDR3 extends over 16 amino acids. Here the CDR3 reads CASRRGGRGGNQPQHF. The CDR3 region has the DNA TGTGCCAGCAGGAGGGGAGGCAGGGGGGGAAATCAGCCCCAGCATTTT.

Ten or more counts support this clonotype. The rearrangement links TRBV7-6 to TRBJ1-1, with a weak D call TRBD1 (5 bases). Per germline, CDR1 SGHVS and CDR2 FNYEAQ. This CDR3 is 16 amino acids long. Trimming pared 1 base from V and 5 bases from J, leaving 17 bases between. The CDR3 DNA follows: TGTGCCAGCAGCTTAGGAGCGGAGGGGTTAGGAACTGAAGCTTTCTTT. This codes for CASSLGAEGLGTEAFF.

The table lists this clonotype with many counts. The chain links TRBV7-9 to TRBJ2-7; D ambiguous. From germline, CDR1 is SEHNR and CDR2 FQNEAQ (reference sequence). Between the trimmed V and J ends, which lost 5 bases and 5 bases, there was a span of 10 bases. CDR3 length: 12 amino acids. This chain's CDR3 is CASSPTGHEQYF. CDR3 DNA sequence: TGTGCCAGCAGCCCGACCGGGCACGAGCAGTACTTC.

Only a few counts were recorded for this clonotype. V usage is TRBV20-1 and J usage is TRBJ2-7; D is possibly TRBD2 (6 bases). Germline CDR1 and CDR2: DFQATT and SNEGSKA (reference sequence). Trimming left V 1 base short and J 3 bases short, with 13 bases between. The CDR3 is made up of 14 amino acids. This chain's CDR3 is CSARGGTVYYEQYF. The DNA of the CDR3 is TGCAGTGCTAGAGGGGGGACTGTGTACTACGAGCAGTACTTC.

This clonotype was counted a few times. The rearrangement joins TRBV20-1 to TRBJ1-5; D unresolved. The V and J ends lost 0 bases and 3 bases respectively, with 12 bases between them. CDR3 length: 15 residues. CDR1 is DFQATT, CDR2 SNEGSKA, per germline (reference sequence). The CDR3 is CSARDAGQDNQPQHF. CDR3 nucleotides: TGCAGTGCTAGAGATGCTGGGCAGGACAATCAGCCCCAGCATTTT.

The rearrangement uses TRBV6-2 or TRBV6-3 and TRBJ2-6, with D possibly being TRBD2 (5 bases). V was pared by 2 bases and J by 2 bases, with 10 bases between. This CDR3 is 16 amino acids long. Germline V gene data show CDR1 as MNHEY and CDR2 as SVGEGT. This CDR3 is CASSYRTPTGANVLTF. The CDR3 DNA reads TGTGCCAGCAGTTACCGGACTCCAACTGGGGCCAACGTCCTGACTTTC.

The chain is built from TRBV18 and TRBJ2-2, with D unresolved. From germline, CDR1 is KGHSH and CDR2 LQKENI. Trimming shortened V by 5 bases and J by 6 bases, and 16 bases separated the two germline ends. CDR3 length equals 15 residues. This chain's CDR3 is CASSAVSVSAGELFF. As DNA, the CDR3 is TGTGCCAGCTCAGCCGTGTCGGTGAGCGCCGGGGAGCTGTTTTTT. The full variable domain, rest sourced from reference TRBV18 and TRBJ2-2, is NAGVMQNPRHLVRRRGQEARLRCSPMKGHSHVYWYRQLPEEGLKFMVYLQKENIIDESGMPKERFSAEFPKEGPSILRIQQVVRGDSAAYFCASSAVSVSAGELFFGEGSRLTVL.

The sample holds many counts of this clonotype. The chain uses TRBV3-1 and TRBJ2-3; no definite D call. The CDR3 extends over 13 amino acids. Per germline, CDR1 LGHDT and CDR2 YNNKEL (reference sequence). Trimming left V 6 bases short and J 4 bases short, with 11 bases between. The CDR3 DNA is TGTGCCAGCAGATCAGACTTATCAGATACGCAGTATTTT. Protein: CASRSDLSDTQYF.

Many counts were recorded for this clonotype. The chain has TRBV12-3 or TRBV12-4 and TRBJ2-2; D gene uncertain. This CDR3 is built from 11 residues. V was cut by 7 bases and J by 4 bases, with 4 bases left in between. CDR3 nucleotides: TGTGCCAGCACCCCCACCGGGGAGCTGTTTTTT. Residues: CASTPTGELFF.

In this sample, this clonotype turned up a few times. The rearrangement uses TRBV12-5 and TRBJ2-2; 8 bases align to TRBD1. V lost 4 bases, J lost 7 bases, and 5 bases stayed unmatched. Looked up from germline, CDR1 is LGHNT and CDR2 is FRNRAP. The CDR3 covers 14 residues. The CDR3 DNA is TGTGCTAGTGGTTCGGACAGGGCTGACGGGGAGCTGTTTTTT. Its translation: CASGSDRADGELFF.

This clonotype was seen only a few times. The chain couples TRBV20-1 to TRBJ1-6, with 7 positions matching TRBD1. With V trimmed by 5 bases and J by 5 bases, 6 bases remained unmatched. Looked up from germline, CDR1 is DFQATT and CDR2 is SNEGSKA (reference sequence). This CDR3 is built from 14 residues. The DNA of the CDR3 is TGCAGTGCTGCCGGGACAGCTGATAATTCACCCCTCCACTTT. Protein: CSAAGTADNSPLHF.

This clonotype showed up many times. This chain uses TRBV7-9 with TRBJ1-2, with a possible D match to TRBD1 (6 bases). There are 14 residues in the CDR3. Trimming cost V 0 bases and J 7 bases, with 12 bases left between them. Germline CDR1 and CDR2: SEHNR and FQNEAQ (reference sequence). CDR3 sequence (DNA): TGTGCCAGCAGCTTAGCGGGGGGGGCCGGTGGCTACACCTTC. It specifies CASSLAGGAGGYTF.